Presented here are 17 T cell receptor beta chains from one specimen sequenced in a study of T cell responses to AZD1222 COVID-19 vaccine (dated by TCRdb to about 2021). This specimen's time point label, per the study, means: baseline before first vaccination. Libraries came from the immunoSEQ multiplex PCR assay. As stored in TCRdb, this immuneACCESS dataset retains in-frame rearrangements with V and J assigned. A fraction of the clones does not appear; measured against another copy, unresolved V genes explain less than half of the discrepancy, and the remainder lacks a known reason. This sample is represented by about 100,000 clones; around 84% of them were singletons. Together, the top ten hold about 1.4% of the sample. Source: peripheral blood, taken on day 0 of AZD1222 vaccination. These TCRs come from an adult in good health.

The rearrangement uses TRBV27 and TRBJ1-2; no firm D call. Germline values: CDR1 MNHEY, CDR2 SMNVEV (reference sequence). The V end lost 2 bases, the J end lost 4 bases, and 8 bases lay between the germline ends. The CDR3 consists of 13 residues. In nucleotides, the CDR3 is TGTGCCAGCAGTTTAGGGTGGGGCTATGGCTACACCTTC. It specifies CASSLGWGYGYTF.

V gene TRBV10-1 combines with J gene TRBJ2-1, with 10 bases that match TRBD1. There are 14 residues in the CDR3. Germline V lookup: CDR1 WNHNN, CDR2 SYGVQD (reference sequence). J was trimmed by 5 bases and V by 11 bases; bases with no gene match: 9. The CDR3 sequence is CAGSGDRGHNEQFF. For the CDR3, the DNA is TGCGCCGGCTCGGGGGACAGGGGCCACAATGAGCAGTTCTTC.

This clone has a handful of counts. V gene TRBV6-6 combines with J gene TRBJ2-1, with no clear D. Trimming removed 2 bases from V and 3 bases from J, with 5 bases in between. This CDR3 contains 13 residues. Per the germline V gene, CDR1 is MNHNY and CDR2 is SVGAGI (reference sequence). Written as DNA, the CDR3 is TGTGCCAGCAGTTACGTTCACTACAATGAGCAGTTCTTC. This gives the protein CASSYVHYNEQFF.

This rearrangement joins TRBV6-5 to TRBJ1-2; TRBD1 aligns across 7 bases. The CDR3 is made up of 12 amino acids. Germline V CDR1 and CDR2: MNHEY, SVGAGI. The J segment lost 4 bases and the V segment lost 7 bases, leaving 3 bases of the junction unmatched. The CDR3 protein is CASTGDSYGYTF. The DNA of the CDR3 is TGTGCCAGCACCGGGGACAGCTATGGCTACACCTTC.

The rearrangement joins TRBV7-2 to TRBJ1-2; D unclear. Germline assignment: CDR1 SGHTA and CDR2 FQGNSA. This CDR3 comprises 14 residues. V gave up 5 bases and J gave up 14 bases, with 24 bases separating them. CDR3: CASSPEMRAPRVTF. In DNA form, the CDR3 reads TGTGCCAGCAGCCCTGAAATGAGGGCCCCTAGAGTTACCTTC.

J is TRBJ2-7 and V is TRBV27; 12 nucleotides agree with TRBD2. The CDR3 is made up of 16 amino acids. CDR1 and CDR2 (germline): MNHEY, SMNVEV (reference sequence). V was pared by 0 bases and J by 3 bases, with 3 bases of the junction left unmatched. CDR3 DNA: TGTGCCAGCAGTTTATCGAAGACTAGCGGGAGCTACGAGCAGTACTTC. Amino acid sequence: CASSLSKTSGSYEQYF.

The chain is built from TRBV7-2 and TRBJ2-1; no reliable D call. Trimming cost V 1 base and J 5 bases, with 12 bases left between them. This CDR3 contains 15 residues. Looked up from germline, CDR1 is SGHTA and CDR2 is FQGNSA. This chain's CDR3 is CASSLDRTSHNEQFF. The CDR3 region has the DNA TGTGCCAGCAGCTTAGACAGAACATCACACAATGAGCAGTTCTTC.

This clone was seen just once. The chain is built from TRBV5-4 and TRBJ2-7; TRBD2 aligns across 8 bases. Trimming cost V 5 bases and J 4 bases; bases outside gene matches: 11. CDR3 length: 15 residues. The germline CDR1 and CDR2 sequences are SGHNT and YYREEE (reference sequence). CDR3 amino acids: CASSYSGNVGYEQYF. For the CDR3, the DNA is TGTGCCAGCAGTTATAGCGGGAACGTAGGGTACGAGCAGTACTTC.

V gene TRBV5-6 combines with J gene TRBJ1-1; D is undetermined. V was pared by 4 bases and J by 10 bases, with 20 bases between. Germline-derived CDR1 and CDR2 are SGHDT and YYEEEE. This CDR3 contains 14 residues. The CDR3 protein is CASSDGGRKPRAFF. CDR3 sequence (DNA): TGTGCCAGCAGCGACGGAGGCAGAAAGCCTAGAGCTTTCTTT.

The chain joins TRBV5-1 to TRBJ2-7; D is undetermined. The V gene lost 4 bases and the J gene lost 6 bases, with 11 bases spanning the gap. The germline V gene encodes CDR1 SGHRS and CDR2 YFSETQ. The CDR3 has 12 amino acids. The CDR3 is CASSLSGREQYF. The CDR3 DNA follows: TGCGCCAGCAGCCTATCCGGACGCGAGCAGTACTTC.

This chain joins TRBV7-8 and TRBJ2-1; no firm D call. Looked up from germline, CDR1 is SGHVS and CDR2 is FQNEAQ. Between the trimmed V and J ends, which lost 5 bases and 9 bases, there was a span of 8 bases. The CDR3 length is 11 residues. The CDR3 loop reads CASSVRGEQFF. The CDR3 bases are TGTGCCAGCAGCGTACGTGGTGAGCAGTTCTTC.

The DNA of the CDR3 is TGTGCCAGCAGTTTATGGGGAGGGGGCAATCAGCCCCAGCATTTT. As protein: CASSLWGGGNQPQHF. The chain has TRBV28 and TRBJ1-5, with TRBD1 as a possible D gene (5 bases). Trimming pared 0 bases from V and 2 bases from J, leaving 8 bases between. The CDR3 has 15 amino acids. In germline, CDR1 is MDHEN, CDR2 SYDVKM.

This chain uses TRBV18 with TRBJ1-6; no clear D gene. The V end was cut by 6 bases, the J end by 7 bases, with 10 bases between. The CDR3 has 13 amino acids. Looked up from germline, CDR1 is KGHSH and CDR2 is LQKENI. This CDR3 is CASSPQQNSPLHF. CDR3 DNA sequence: TGTGCCAGCTCGCCCCAGCAGAATTCACCCCTCCACTTT.

The V and J genes are TRBV27 and TRBJ1-1; the D is unclear. The germline V and J ends were trimmed by 2 bases and 2 bases, with 15 bases remaining between them. The CDR3 sequence is 16 residues long. Germline CDR1 and CDR2: MNHEY and SMNVEV (reference sequence). The CDR3 coding sequence is TGTGCCAGCAGTTTAACCGCAAGCCGGACTAACACTGAAGCTTTCTTT. Protein product: CASSLTASRTNTEAFF.

V and J are TRBV5-1 and TRBJ2-1, with D perhaps TRBD2 (7 bases). The CDR3 length is 15 residues. V was pared by 0 bases and J by 2 bases, with 9 bases between. The V gene's germline CDR1 is SGHRS and CDR2 YFSETQ. In nucleotides, the CDR3 is TGCGCCAGCAGCTTGGAGGGGGGGACCTACAATGAGCAGTTCTTC. Translating it yields CASSLEGGTYNEQFF.

The count of this clone is one. V usage is TRBV7-2 and J usage is TRBJ1-1; TRBD1 matches 7 bases. Trimming took 4 bases from V and 5 from J; bases not matched to a gene: 10. Germline V CDR1 and CDR2: SGHTA, FQGNSA. This CDR3 has 15 residues. CDR3 residues: CASSSWGRGQTEAFF. In DNA form, the CDR3 reads TGTGCCAGCAGCTCCTGGGGGAGGGGGCAAACTGAAGCTTTCTTT.

The rearrangement uses TRBV28 and TRBJ2-7; D call uncertain. The V end lost 5 bases, the J end lost 3 bases, and 11 bases lay between the germline ends. The CDR3 runs to 13 residues. Germline assignment: CDR1 MDHEN and CDR2 SYDVKM. CDR3 DNA: TGTGCCAGCAGTACCCCCGCGAGCTACGAGCAGTACTTC. Translated: CASSTPASYEQYF.